The rows below give T cell receptor beta chains drawn from one sample of a study of cytomegalovirus exposure and HLA in healthy donors. Assay: immunoSEQ multiplex PCR; the TCRdb copy retains only in-frame clones and omits some. This sample's table reports roughly 120,000 clones. Sequencing was performed on PBMCs. The receptors were gathered from a man between 18 and 29 years old in good health and CMV-seronegative. Both conserved end residues are part of each CDR3. Fields, in order: J gene, D gene, V gene, CDR3 protein, CDR3 DNA. D genes are given only for firm matches.

J gene: TRBJ2-1; D gene: TRBD2; V gene: TRBV28; CDR3 protein: CASSLGSAGLAGVNEQFF; CDR3 DNA: TGTGCCAGCAGTTTGGGGTCGGCAGGGCTAGCGGGAGTCAATGAGCAGTTCTTC
J gene: TRBJ2-7; D gene: .; V gene: TRBV29-1; CDR3 protein: CSARNSYEQYF; CDR3 DNA: TGCAGCGCGAGGAACTCCTACGAGCAGTACTTC
J gene: TRBJ1-1; D gene: .; V gene: TRBV9; CDR3 protein: CASSLRGTLNTEAFF; CDR3 DNA: TGTGCCAGCAGCTTACGCGGGACGTTGAACACTGAAGCTTTCTTT
J gene: TRBJ1-5; D gene: TRBD1; V gene: TRBV18; CDR3 protein: CASSPIFLTGWDFPQHF; CDR3 DNA: TGTGCCAGCTCACCCATTTTCTTGACAGGGTGGGACTTTCCCCAGCATTTT
J gene: TRBJ2-1; D gene: TRBD1; V gene: TRBV6-5; CDR3 protein: CASSSDRGDEQFF; CDR3 DNA: TGTGCCAGCAGCTCGGACAGGGGGGATGAGCAGTTCTTC
J gene: TRBJ1-1; D gene: .; V gene: TRBV5-1; CDR3 protein: CASSSRGWDTEAFF; CDR3 DNA: TGCGCCAGCAGCTCTCGAGGGTGGGACACTGAAGCTTTCTTT
J gene: TRBJ2-7; D gene: .; V gene: TRBV19; CDR3 protein: CASSIDGSKDEQYF; CDR3 DNA: TGTGCCAGTAGTATCGACGGGAGTAAAGACGAGCAGTACTTC
J gene: TRBJ1-2; D gene: .; V gene: TRBV19; CDR3 protein: CASSSRGGADYGYTF; CDR3 DNA: TGTGCCAGTAGTTCCCGAGGGGGGGCGGACTATGGCTACACCTTC
J gene: TRBJ2-7; D gene: .; V gene: TRBV19; CDR3 protein: CASRRSDRPYEQYF; CDR3 DNA: TGTGCCAGTAGAAGGAGTGACAGACCCTACGAGCAGTACTTC
J gene: TRBJ2-3; D gene: .; V gene: TRBV11-2; CDR3 protein: CASSLEGRRTDTQYF; CDR3 DNA: TGTGCCAGCAGCTTAGAAGGCAGGCGCACAGATACGCAGTATTTT
J gene: TRBJ2-3; D gene: TRBD2; V gene: TRBV11-2; CDR3 protein: CASSFLGAGGTDTQYF; CDR3 DNA: TGTGCCAGCAGCTTCCTAGGGGCGGGGGGCACAGATACGCAGTATTTT
J gene: TRBJ2-1; D gene: TRBD2; V gene: TRBV6-5; CDR3 protein: CASSVLAGGFEQFF; CDR3 DNA: TGTGCCAGCAGTGTCCTAGCGGGAGGTTTCGAGCAGTTCTTC
J gene: TRBJ2-1; D gene: TRBD1; V gene: TRBV18; CDR3 protein: CASSSLRGLYNEQFF; CDR3 DNA: TGTGCCAGCTCAAGCCTGAGGGGGCTCTACAATGAGCAGTTCTTC
J gene: TRBJ2-2; D gene: .; V gene: TRBV5-1; CDR3 protein: CASSLDSPNTGELFF; CDR3 DNA: TGCGCCAGCAGCTTGGACAGCCCGAACACCGGGGAGCTGTTTTTT
J gene: TRBJ2-5; D gene: .; V gene: TRBV5-1; CDR3 protein: CASTQWIGGNQETQYF; CDR3 DNA: TGCGCCAGCACCCAATGGATAGGGGGAAATCAAGAGACCCAGTACTTC
J gene: TRBJ1-5; D gene: .; V gene: TRBV28; CDR3 protein: CASSFIRMSLRGNQPQHF; CDR3 DNA: TGTGCCAGCAGTTTTATAAGGATGTCTCTCAGGGGCAATCAGCCCCAGCATTTT
J gene: TRBJ2-5; D gene: .; V gene: TRBV14; CDR3 protein: CASSQGGAFQETQYF; CDR3 DNA: TGTGCCAGCAGCCAAGGCGGAGCCTTTCAAGAGACCCAGTACTTC
J gene: TRBJ2-3; D gene: .; V gene: TRBV13; CDR3 protein: CASSLGLRLNKSSDTQYF; CDR3 DNA: TGTGCCAGCAGCTTAGGCCTTCGACTGAACAAATCTTCGGATACGCAGTATTTT
J gene: TRBJ2-1; D gene: TRBD1; V gene: TRBV19; CDR3 protein: CASSSTGPNEQFF; CDR3 DNA: TGTGCCAGTAGTTCGACAGGGCCGAATGAGCAGTTCTTC
J gene: TRBJ1-1; D gene: .; V gene: TRBV5-6; CDR3 protein: CASSRTAMNTEAFF; CDR3 DNA: TGTGCCAGCAGCAGGACAGCCATGAACACTGAAGCTTTCTTT
J gene: TRBJ2-1; D gene: TRBD2; V gene: TRBV5-1; CDR3 protein: CASSPSLGGGPEDEQFF; CDR3 DNA: TGCGCCAGCAGCCCCTCTCTAGGCGGGGGGCCCGAGGATGAGCAGTTCTTC
J gene: TRBJ1-1; D gene: .; V gene: TRBV30; CDR3 protein: CAWSVTARNAEAFF; CDR3 DNA: TGTGCCTGGAGTGTAACAGCTCGGAACGCTGAAGCTTTCTTT
J gene: TRBJ2-7; D gene: .; V gene: TRBV6-5; CDR3 protein: CATGRQALYEQYF; CDR3 DNA: TGTGCCACAGGGAGACAGGCGCTATACGAGCAGTACTTC
J gene: TRBJ1-2; D gene: .; V gene: TRBV7-3; CDR3 protein: CASSPSGISPTF; CDR3 DNA: TGTGCCAGCAGCCCCTCGGGAATTTCCCCCACCTTC
J gene: TRBJ1-5; D gene: .; V gene: TRBV5-5; CDR3 protein: CASSPENQPQHF; CDR3 DNA: TGTGCCAGCAGCCCCGAGAATCAGCCCCAGCATTTT
J gene: TRBJ2-3; D gene: .; V gene: TRBV18; CDR3 protein: CASSRGQSQYF; CDR3 DNA: TGTGCCAGCTCCCGAGGGCAGTCGCAGTATTTT
J gene: TRBJ1-5; D gene: .; V gene: TRBV27; CDR3 protein: CASSLTGDQPQHF; CDR3 DNA: TGTGCCAGCAGTTTGACGGGGGATCAGCCCCAGCATTTT
J gene: TRBJ1-5; D gene: TRBD1; V gene: TRBV6-1; CDR3 protein: CASSIGQGVSQPQHF; CDR3 DNA: TGTGCCAGCAGCATAGGACAGGGGGTTAGTCAGCCCCAGCATTTT